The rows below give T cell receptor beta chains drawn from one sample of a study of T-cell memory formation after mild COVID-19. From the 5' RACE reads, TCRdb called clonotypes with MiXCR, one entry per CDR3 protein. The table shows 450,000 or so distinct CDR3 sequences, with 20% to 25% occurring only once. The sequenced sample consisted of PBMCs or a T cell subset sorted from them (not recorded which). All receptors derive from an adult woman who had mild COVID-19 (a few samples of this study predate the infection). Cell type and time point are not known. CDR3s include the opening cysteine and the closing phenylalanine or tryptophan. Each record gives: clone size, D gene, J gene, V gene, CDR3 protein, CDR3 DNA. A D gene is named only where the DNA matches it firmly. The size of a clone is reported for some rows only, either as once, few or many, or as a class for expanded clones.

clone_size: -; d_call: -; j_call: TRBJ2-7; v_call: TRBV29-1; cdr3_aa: CSVPGWPGEYEQYF; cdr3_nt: TGCAGCGTACCCGGTTGGCCAGGGGAATACGAGCAGTACTTC
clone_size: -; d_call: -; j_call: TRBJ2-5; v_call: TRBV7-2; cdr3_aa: CASSRGAVETQYF; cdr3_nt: TGTGCCAGCAGCCGGGGAGCTGTAGAGACCCAGTACTTC
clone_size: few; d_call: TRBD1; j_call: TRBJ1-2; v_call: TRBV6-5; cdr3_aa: CASSQRQGSYGYTF; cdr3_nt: TGTGCCAGCAGTCAAAGACAGGGAAGCTATGGCTACACCTTC
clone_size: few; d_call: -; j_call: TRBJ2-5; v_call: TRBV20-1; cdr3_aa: CSAFDRRETQYF; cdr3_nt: TGCAGTGCTTTTGACAGGAGGGAGACCCAGTACTTC
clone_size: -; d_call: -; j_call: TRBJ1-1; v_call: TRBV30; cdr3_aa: CAWRAGRFSTEAFF; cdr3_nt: TGTGCCTGGAGGGCAGGAAGGTTCAGCACTGAAGCTTTCTTT
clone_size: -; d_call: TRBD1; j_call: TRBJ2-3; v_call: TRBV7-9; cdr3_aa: CASGQDLDTQYF; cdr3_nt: TGTGCCAGCGGACAGGACTTAGATACGCAGTATTTT
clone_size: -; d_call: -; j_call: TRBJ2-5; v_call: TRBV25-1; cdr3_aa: CASSVARRQETQYF; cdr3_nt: TGTGCCAGCAGTGTTGCCAGGCGCCAAGAGACCCAGTACTTC
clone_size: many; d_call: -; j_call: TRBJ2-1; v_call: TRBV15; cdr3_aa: CATSGETWNEQFF; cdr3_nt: TGTGCCACCAGCGGGGAGACTTGGAATGAGCAGTTCTTC
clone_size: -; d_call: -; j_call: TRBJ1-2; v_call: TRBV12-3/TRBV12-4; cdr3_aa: CASSFVGSYGYTF; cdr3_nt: TGTGCCAGCAGTTTTGTCGGGTCCTATGGCTACACCTTC
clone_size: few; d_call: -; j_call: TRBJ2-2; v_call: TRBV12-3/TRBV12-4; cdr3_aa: CASSLARHTGELFF; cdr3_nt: TGTGCCAGCAGTTTAGCCAGGCACACCGGGGAGCTGTTTTTT
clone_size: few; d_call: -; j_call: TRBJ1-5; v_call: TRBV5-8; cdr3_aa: CASSLLSSNQPQHF; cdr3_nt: TGTGCCAGCAGCTTGCTCAGTAGCAATCAGCCCCAGCATTTT
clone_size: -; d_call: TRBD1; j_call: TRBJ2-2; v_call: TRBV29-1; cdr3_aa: CSARSPGQGIAGELFF; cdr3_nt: TGCAGCGCCAGGAGTCCGGGACAGGGTATCGCCGGGGAGCTGTTTTTT
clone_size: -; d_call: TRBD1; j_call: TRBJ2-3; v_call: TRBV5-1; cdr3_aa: CASSRGQGPDTQYF; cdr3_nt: TGCGCCAGCAGCAGGGGACAGGGACCAGATACGCAGTATTTT
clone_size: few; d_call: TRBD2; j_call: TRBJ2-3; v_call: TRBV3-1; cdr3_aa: CASSQDFQRGSTTF; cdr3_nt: TGTGCCAGCAGCCAAGATTTCCAGCGGGGGAGCACCACCTTT
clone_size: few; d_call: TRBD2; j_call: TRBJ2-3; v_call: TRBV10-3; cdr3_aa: CAISDVGRGTDTQYF; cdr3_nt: TGTGCCATCAGTGATGTCGGGAGGGGCACAGATACGCAGTATTTT
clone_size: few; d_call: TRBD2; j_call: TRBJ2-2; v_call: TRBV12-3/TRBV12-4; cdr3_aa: CASSGTSGGAGTGELFF; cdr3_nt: TGTGCCAGCAGCGGGACTAGCGGGGGGGCCGGCACCGGGGAGCTGTTTTTT
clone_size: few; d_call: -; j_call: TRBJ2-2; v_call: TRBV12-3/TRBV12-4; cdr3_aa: CASSSPGSPGELFF; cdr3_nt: TGTGCCAGCAGTTCCCCGGGGAGTCCCGGGGAGCTGTTTTTT
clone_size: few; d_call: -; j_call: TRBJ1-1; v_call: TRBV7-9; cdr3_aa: CASTRGQNTEAFF; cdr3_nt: TGTGCCAGCACCCGTGGACAGAACACTGAAGCTTTCTTT
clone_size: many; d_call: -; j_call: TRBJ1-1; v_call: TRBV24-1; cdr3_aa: CATSEGGEVSTEAFF; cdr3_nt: TGTGCCACCAGTGAGGGAGGGGAAGTGAGCACTGAAGCTTTCTTT
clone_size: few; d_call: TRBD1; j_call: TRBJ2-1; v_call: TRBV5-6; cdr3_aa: CASSFPRIRDRGNNEQFF; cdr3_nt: TGTGCCAGCAGCTTCCCCCGAATCCGGGACAGGGGGAACAATGAGCAGTTCTTC
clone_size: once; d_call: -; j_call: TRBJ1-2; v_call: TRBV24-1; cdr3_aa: CATSGLRNNYGYTF; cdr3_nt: TGTGCCACCAGTGGCTTGAGGAATAACTATGGCTACACCTTC
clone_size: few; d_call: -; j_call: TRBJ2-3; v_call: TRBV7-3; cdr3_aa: CASSLLVASTDTQYF; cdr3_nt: TGTGCCAGCAGCCTCCTCGTGGCTAGCACAGATACGCAGTATTTT